This T cell receptor beta chain was identified in a study of T cells after yellow fever vaccination. Notes on the study in general: Booster sampling recovered most clones from primary vaccination (about 97% CD4, just over 85% CD8). Bulk-population clonotypes that are abundant could appear as contaminants in FACS-sorted repertoires.

MiXCR was run by TCRdb on the 5' RACE reads, yielding one entry per CDR3 protein. The top ten clones hold around 17% of a sample with around 340,000 distinct CDR3 sequences, 8.5% to 9% of them seen once. The CDR3 is made up of 14 amino acids. Trimming pared 2 bases from V and 4 bases from J, leaving 12 bases between. Germline CDR1 is SEHNR and CDR2 is FQNEAQ (reference sequence). Remarks on this clonotype: Its matching antigen is unknown.

The specimen comprised PBMCs, sampled on the day of the first yellow fever vaccination. This chain links TRBV7-9 with TRBJ2-7, with D perhaps TRBD2 (6 bases). This TCR derives from a man in his late teens or twenties who received the YFV17D yellow fever vaccine. CDR3 DNA sequence: TGTGCCAGCAGCTTATCGGTGCGGGGATACGAGCAGTACGTC. Its translation is CASSLSVRGYEQYV.